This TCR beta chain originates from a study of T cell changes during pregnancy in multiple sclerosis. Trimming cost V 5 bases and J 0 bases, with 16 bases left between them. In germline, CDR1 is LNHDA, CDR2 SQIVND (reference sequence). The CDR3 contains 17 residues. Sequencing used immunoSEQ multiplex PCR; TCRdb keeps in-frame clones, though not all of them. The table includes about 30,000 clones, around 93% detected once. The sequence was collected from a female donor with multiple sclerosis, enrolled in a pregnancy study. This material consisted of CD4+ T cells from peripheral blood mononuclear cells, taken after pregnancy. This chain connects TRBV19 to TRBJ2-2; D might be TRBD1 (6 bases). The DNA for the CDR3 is TGTGCCAGTAGTTCGGGCAGGGGACGCGCGAACACCGGGGAGCTGTTTTTT. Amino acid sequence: CASSSGRGRANTGELFF. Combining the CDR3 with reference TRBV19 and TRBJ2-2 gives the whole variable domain DGGITQSPKYLFRKEGQNVTLSCEQNLNHDAMYWYRQDPGQGLRLIYYSQIVNDFQKGDIAEGYSVSREKKESFPLTVTSAQKNPTAFYLCASSSGRGRANTGELFFGEGSRLTVL.